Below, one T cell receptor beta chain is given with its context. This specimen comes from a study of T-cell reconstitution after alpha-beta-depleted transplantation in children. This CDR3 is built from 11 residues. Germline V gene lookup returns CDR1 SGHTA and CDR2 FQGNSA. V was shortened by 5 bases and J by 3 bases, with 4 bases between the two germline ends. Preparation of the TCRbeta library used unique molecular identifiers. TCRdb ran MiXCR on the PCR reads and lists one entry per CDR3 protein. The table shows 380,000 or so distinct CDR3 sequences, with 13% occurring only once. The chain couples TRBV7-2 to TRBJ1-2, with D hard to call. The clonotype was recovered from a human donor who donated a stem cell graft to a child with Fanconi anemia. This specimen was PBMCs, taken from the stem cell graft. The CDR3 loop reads CASSPYYGYTF. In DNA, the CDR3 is TGTGCCAGCAGCCCCTACTATGGCTACACCTTC.